These 22 T cell receptor beta chains share one sample of origin, sequenced in a study of CD4 T cells in relation to SARS-CoV-2 and coronaviruses (dated by TCRdb to 2020 to 2023). CD4+ T cells from unexposed donors were collected before the COVID-19 pandemic (2011-2018). Following 10 days of culture, the EasySep CD4+ T cell isolation kit was used to isolate CD4+ T cells. Preparation of the library involved the immunoSEQ multiplex PCR assay. This immuneACCESS table, as held by TCRdb, lists in-frame sequences with V and J called but not all clones. Of the missing ones, under half trace to an unresolved V gene in checked studies; the others have no known cause. Present in this sample are 18,000 or so clones, 60% to 75% of which were seen just once. The leading ten clones occupy 25% to 35% of the sample. Their antigen targets remain unknown. Specimen: CD4+ T cells from PBMCs, cultured in vitro. Source of these receptors: a human donor in good health.

The chain carries TRBV30 and TRBJ2-7, with TRBD1 as a possible D gene (5 bases). The CDR3 length is 14 residues. The V end was cut by 0 bases, the J end by 5 bases, with 14 bases between. CDR1 and CDR2 (germline): GTSNPN, SVGIG (reference sequence). The CDR3 DNA sequence: TGTGCCTGGAGTGTATTTGGTCAGGGCGACGAGCAGTACTTC. This sequence encodes CAWSVFGQGDEQYF.

The V and J genes are TRBV2 and TRBJ2-7; unclear D gene. Germline V lookup: CDR1 SNHLY, CDR2 FYNNEI. V lost 7 bases and J lost 0, with 16 bases in between. The CDR3 is 15 residues long. The CDR3 DNA is TGTGCCAGCATTATGTCGAGAGCGAGCTCCTACGAGCAGTACTTC. It translates to CASIMSRASSYEQYF.

The rearrangement uses TRBV5-1 and TRBJ1-2; D ambiguous. V gave up 0 bases and J gave up 3 bases, with 6 bases separating them. CDR3 length equals 13 residues. Germline-derived CDR1 and CDR2 are SGHRS and YFSETQ. Here the CDR3 reads CASSLGRDYGYTF. In DNA, the CDR3 is TGCGCCAGCAGCTTGGGACGGGACTATGGCTACACCTTC. Using reference TRBV5-1 and TRBJ1-2 for the parts outside the CDR3, the full variable domain is KAGVTQTPRYLIKTRGQQVTLSCSPISGHRSVSWYQQTPGQGLQFLFEYFSETQRNKGNFPGRFSGRQFSNSRSEMNVSTLELGDSALYLCASSLGRDYGYTFGSGTRLTVV.

The CDR3 coding sequence is TGTGCCAGCACCCTGGAAGGGGTGGGCACCGGGGAGCTGTTTTTT. Translating gives CASTLEGVGTGELFF. The rearrangement uses TRBV6-5 and TRBJ2-2; D is possibly TRBD1 (5 bases). The germline CDR1 and CDR2 sequences are MNHEY and SVGAGI. The CDR3 is 15 amino acids. With 7 bases removed from V and 4 bases from J, the gap between germline ends came to 16 bases.

The chain joins TRBV27 to TRBJ2-7, with 7 bases that match TRBD2. V gave up 0 bases and J gave up 7 bases; unmatched junction bases: 9. CDR1 and CDR2 from the germline V gene are MNHEY and SMNVEV (reference sequence). There are 15 residues in the CDR3. CDR3 sequence (DNA): TGTGCCAGCAGTTTATCGATTGGGACTACCTTAGAGCAGTACTTC. Translated: CASSLSIGTTLEQYF.

There are a few counts of this clone. The rearrangement joins TRBV2 to TRBJ2-2, with D possibly being TRBD1 (7 bases). Germline V gene sequence: CDR1 SNHLY, CDR2 FYNNEI. V was clipped by 8 bases and J by 6 bases, with 19 bases between them. The CDR3 spans 15 residues. The CDR3 spells CASRRGTALSGELFF. DNA for the CDR3: TGTGCCAGCCGGCGCGGGACAGCCTTATCCGGGGAGCTGTTTTTT.

The chain recombines TRBV30 with TRBJ1-6; possibly TRBD1 for D (6 bases). V lost 4 bases to trimming and J lost 7 bases, with 23 bases between them. The CDR3 totals 17 residues. Looked up from germline, CDR1 is GTSNPN and CDR2 is SVGIG (reference sequence). This CDR3 reads CAWTGTFGGPRNSPLHF. DNA of the CDR3: TGTGCCTGGACCGGAACCTTTGGGGGGCCCAGGAATTCACCCCTCCACTTT. The entire variable domain, with the rest obtained from reference TRBV30 and TRBJ1-6, is as follows: SQTIHQWPATLVQPVGSPLSLECTVEGTSNPNLYWYRQAAGRGLQLLFYSVGIGQISSEVPQNLSASRPQDRQFILSSKKLLLSDSGFYLCAWTGTFGGPRNSPLHFGNGTRLTVT.

The chain uses TRBV19 and TRBJ2-6; D may correspond to TRBD1 or TRBD2 (5 bases each). Germline CDR1 reads LNHDA; CDR2 reads SQIVND (reference sequence). V lost 5 bases to trimming and J lost 0 bases, with 8 bases between them. This CDR3 spans 15 amino acids. CDR3 sequence: CASSDGGSGANVLTF. In DNA, the CDR3 is TGTGCCAGTAGTGATGGGGGCTCTGGGGCCAACGTCCTGACTTTC. The full variable domain, in which reference TRBV19 and TRBJ2-6 provide the parts outside the CDR3, is DGGITQSPKYLFRKEGQNVTLSCEQNLNHDAMYWYRQDPGQGLRLIYYSQIVNDFQKGDIAEGYSVSREKKESFPLTVTSAQKNPTAFYLCASSDGGSGANVLTFGAGSRLTVL.

The V call is TRBV11-2, the J call TRBJ2-5; TRBD2 agrees at 12 bases. Per germline, CDR1 SGHAT and CDR2 FQNNGV. After removal of 4 bases from V and 6 bases from J, the junction contained 9 bases not matched to a gene. This CDR3 comprises 16 residues. The CDR3 bases are TGTGCCAGCAGCTATAAGACTAGCGGGGGCCCTCAGACCCAGTACTTC. Its protein product is CASSYKTSGGPQTQYF. Looking up the rest from reference TRBV11-2 and TRBJ2-5 gives the full variable domain: EAGVAQSPRYKIIEKRQSVAFWCNPISGHATLYWYQQILGQGPKLLIQFQNNGVVDDSQLPKDRFSAERLKGVDSTLKIQPAKLEDSAVYLCASSYKTSGGPQTQYFGPGTRLLVL.

The chain couples TRBV27 to TRBJ2-3; D is undetermined. This CDR3 is built from 14 residues. Germline CDR1 reads MNHEY; CDR2 reads SMNVEV (reference sequence). V was cut by 6 bases and J by 6 bases, with 16 bases left in between. As DNA, the CDR3 is TGTGCCAGCAGGGGATCCGTACGAGCCGATACGCAGTATTTT. Translated: CASRGSVRADTQYF.

The rearrangement joins TRBV5-1 to TRBJ1-1, with D possibly matching TRBD1 (5 bases). The CDR3 length is 16 residues. The germline CDR1 and CDR2 sequences are SGHRS and YFSETQ. Between the trimmed V and J ends, which lost 4 bases and 3 bases, there was a span of 19 bases. CDR3 nucleotides: TGCGCCAGCAGCACTGGGGGAGGGGCGGGGGACACTGAAGCTTTCTTT. This gives the protein CASSTGGGAGDTEAFF.

This clone appeared a single time. V gene TRBV11-2 combines with J gene TRBJ1-1; possible D gene TRBD1, 5 bases. V was cut by 1 base and J by 4 bases, with 10 bases left in between. The CDR3 totals 14 residues. Germline V lookup: CDR1 SGHAT, CDR2 FQNNGV. As DNA, the CDR3 is TGTGCCAGCAGCTTAGGTCAGGGCATCACTGAAGCTTTCTTT. Amino acids: CASSLGQGITEAFF. The variable domain in full, completed from reference TRBV11-2 and TRBJ1-1, reads EAGVAQSPRYKIIEKRQSVAFWCNPISGHATLYWYQQILGQGPKLLIQFQNNGVVDDSQLPKDRFSAERLKGVDSTLKIQPAKLEDSAVYLCASSLGQGITEAFFGQGTRLTVV.

The chain joins TRBV5-1 to TRBJ2-3; D uncertain. The germline V gene encodes CDR1 SGHRS and CDR2 YFSETQ. The V end was cut by 0 bases, the J end by 3 bases, with 11 bases between. The CDR3 contains 15 residues. The CDR3 DNA reads as TGCGCCAGCAGCTTGGCCTACCCGAGGACAGATACGCAGTATTTT. Protein product: CASSLAYPRTDTQYF.

This clone was seen a single time. V usage is TRBV5-6 and J usage is TRBJ1-2, with D unclear. Looked up from germline, CDR1 is SGHDT and CDR2 is YYEEEE. The CDR3 is made up of 12 amino acids. V was clipped by 4 bases and J by 6 bases, with 10 bases between them. The CDR3 coding sequence is TGTGCCAGCAGCACCGGACGGGATGGCTACACCTTC. This codes for CASSTGRDGYTF.

V usage is TRBV6-5 and J usage is TRBJ2-6; D is perhaps TRBD1 (5 bases). The CDR3 has 13 residues. Trimming took off 8 bases at V and 4 bases at J, with 9 bases between the two ends. The V gene's germline CDR1 is MNHEY and CDR2 SVGAGI. The CDR3 nucleotides read TGTGCCAGCCAGGGTTCCGGGGCCAACGTCCTGACTTTC. This sequence encodes CASQGSGANVLTF.

CDR3: CASSLEGTNYGYTF. The DNA of the CDR3 is TGCGCCAGCAGCTTGGAGGGGACCAACTATGGCTACACCTTC. J is TRBJ1-2 and V is TRBV5-1, with TRBD1 as a possible D gene (5 bases). In germline, CDR1 is SGHRS, CDR2 YFSETQ. The CDR3 loop spans 14 amino acids. V was shortened by 0 bases and J by 2 bases, with 8 bases between the two germline ends.

V and J are TRBV11-2 and TRBJ1-3; D is undetermined. Germline V gene data show CDR1 as SGHAT and CDR2 as FQNNGV. The germline V and J ends were trimmed by 1 base and 6 bases, with 4 bases remaining between them. There are 12 residues in the CDR3. Here the CDR3 reads CASSLVQNTIYF. In DNA form, the CDR3 reads TGTGCCAGCAGCTTAGTTCAAAACACCATATATTTT.

This chain uses TRBV19 with TRBJ2-3, with TRBD2 matching 8 bases. CDR1 is LNHDA and CDR2 is SQIVND in the germline V gene (reference sequence). The junction had 1 base not matched to a gene; V was cut back by 4 bases and J by 1 base. CDR3 length: 14 amino acids. CDR3 in amino acids: CASSRTSRTDTQYF. The CDR3 DNA follows: TGTGCCAGTAGTAGGACTAGCCGCACAGATACGCAGTATTTT.

Only one count was recorded for this clone. J is TRBJ1-5 and V is TRBV28, with a tentative D call TRBD1 (5 bases). V gave up 5 bases and J gave up 2 bases, with 10 bases separating them. Germline lookup yields CDR1 MDHEN and CDR2 SYDVKM. This CDR3 is built from 14 residues. The CDR3 loop is CASSEGDGNQPQHF. As DNA, the CDR3 is TGTGCCAGCAGTGAAGGGGATGGCAATCAGCCCCAGCATTTT.

The chain employs TRBV3-1 (or the pseudogene TRBV3-2) and TRBJ2-7, with D maybe TRBD2 (7 bases). V lost 2 bases and J 3 bases, leaving 20 bases between the germline ends. CDR3 length: 17 residues. CDR1 and CDR2 from the germline V gene are LGHDT and YNNKEL (reference sequence). CDR3 in amino acids: CASSQSWRGGWDYEQYF. The DNA for the CDR3 is TGTGCCAGCAGCCAATCATGGAGGGGGGGTTGGGACTACGAGCAGTACTTC.

The chain couples TRBV3-1 (or the pseudogene TRBV3-2) to TRBJ1-2; D not certain. Deletions cut 1 base from V and 3 bases from J, with 6 bases between. The germline gives CDR1 LGHDT, CDR2 YNNKEL (reference sequence). This CDR3 spans 13 amino acids. The CDR3 bases are TGTGCCAGCAGCCAAGGGACCGACTATGGCTACACCTTC. Amino acid sequence: CASSQGTDYGYTF.

This chain links TRBV2 with TRBJ2-1; 9 bases agree with TRBD2. The trim removed 1 base at V and 4 bases at J, leaving 2 bases unmatched. The CDR3 has 15 residues. Looked up from germline, CDR1 is SNHLY and CDR2 is FYNNEI. The CDR3 coding sequence is TGTGCCAGCAGTGAAGAGGGACTAGCTTACAATGAGCAGTTCTTC. It specifies CASSEEGLAYNEQFF.